The 23 T cell receptor beta chains given below trace back to one sample, sequenced in a study of cytomegalovirus exposure and HLA in healthy donors. TCRdb's table, derived via immunoSEQ multiplex PCR, lists solely in-frame clones and lacks some. The table records 110,000 or so clones, over 75% of them present only once. Specimen: PBMCs. These receptors all come from a woman aged 18-29 years in good health and CMV-seronegative.

The V gene is TRBV7-3, the J gene TRBJ1-5; no clear D gene. V lost 4 bases and J lost 0, with 10 bases in between. This CDR3 is 15 amino acids long. Germline values: CDR1 SGHTA, CDR2 FQGTGA. CDR3 loop: CASSSLVYSNQPQHF. The CDR3 DNA reads TGTGCCAGCAGCTCACTCGTGTATAGCAATCAGCCCCAGCATTTT.

The CDR3 sequence is CASSSERGQPQHF. CDR3 DNA sequence: TGTGCCAGCAGTTCCGAGCGGGGTCAGCCCCAGCATTTT. The gene calls are TRBV27 and TRBJ1-5; no firm D call. Trimming took off 4 bases at V and 6 bases at J, with 10 bases between the two ends. The CDR3 covers 13 residues. CDR1 and CDR2 from the germline V gene are MNHEY and SMNVEV (reference sequence).

As DNA, the CDR3 is TGTGCCAGCAGTTTATCGGGGGGAATGGCTGAAGCTTTCTTT. This gives the protein CASSLSGGMAEAFF. The chain combines TRBV27 with TRBJ1-1, with D possibly being TRBD1 (5 bases). CDR1 MNHEY and CDR2 SMNVEV come from the germline V gene (reference sequence). V was clipped by 0 bases and J by 6 bases, with 11 bases between them. There are 14 residues in the CDR3.

The CDR3 DNA follows: TGTGCCAGCAGTGATCGAGTAACAGGGGGGGGTCAGCCCCAGCATTTT. It yields the protein CASSDRVTGGGQPQHF. The genes are TRBV28 and TRBJ1-5, with 8 bases aligning to TRBD1. The CDR3 spans 16 residues. The V and J ends lost 5 bases and 6 bases, in that order; junction bases with no gene match: 12. Looked up from germline, CDR1 is MDHEN and CDR2 is SYDVKM.

The CDR3 here is CASSLRTSGGTGELFF. The CDR3 DNA sequence: TGCGCCAGCAGCTTACGGACTAGCGGAGGCACCGGGGAGCTGTTTTTT. V is TRBV5-1 and J is TRBJ2-2; the match to TRBD2 covers 10 bases. CDR3 length: 16 residues. V was pared by 2 bases and J by 4 bases, with 5 bases of the junction left unmatched. CDR1 SGHRS and CDR2 YFSETQ come from the germline V gene.

The rearrangement uses TRBV27 and TRBJ1-5; TRBD1 matches 8 bases. Germline CDR1 and CDR2: MNHEY and SMNVEV (reference sequence). V lost 5 bases, J lost 0 bases, and 9 bases stayed unmatched. This CDR3 contains 17 residues. CDR3 nucleotide sequence: TGTGCCAGCAGTCCACGGACAGGGACGCATAGCAATCAGCCCCAGCATTTT. This encodes CASSPRTGTHSNQPQHF.

This clone has only one observation. The J gene is TRBJ1-6, the V gene TRBV28; TRBD1 matches at 7 bases. After removal of 3 bases from V and 10 bases from J, the junction contained 30 bases not matched to a gene. This CDR3 is 22 amino acids long. Germline lookup yields CDR1 MDHEN and CDR2 SYDVKM. CDR3 protein: CASSFRGPRASHNRGRGSPLHF. The CDR3 coding sequence is TGTGCCAGCAGTTTTCGTGGGCCCCGCGCGTCGCACAACAGGGGACGGGGGTCACCCCTCCACTTT.

V and J are TRBV2 and TRBJ2-7; D remains ambiguous. Germline values: CDR1 SNHLY, CDR2 FYNNEI. This CDR3 has 13 amino acids. With 5 bases removed from V and 0 bases from J, the gap between germline ends came to 8 bases. The CDR3: CASSSGLSYEQYF. DNA for the CDR3: TGTGCCAGCAGTTCTGGGCTCTCCTACGAGCAGTACTTC.

The chain uses TRBV6-6 and TRBJ1-2, with TRBD1 matching 7 bases. CDR1 is MNHNY, CDR2 SVGAGI, per germline (reference sequence). After removal of 2 bases from V and 2 bases from J, the junction contained 5 bases not matched to a gene. The CDR3 totals 15 residues. The CDR3 DNA is TGTGCCAGCAGTTACCCCCCGGACAGGAACTATGGCTACACCTTC. It is translated as CASSYPPDRNYGYTF.

V usage is TRBV6-1 and J usage is TRBJ2-2, with a possible D match to TRBD2 (6 bases). The germline V gene encodes CDR1 MNHNS and CDR2 SASEGT. V lost 8 bases and J 7 bases, leaving 17 bases between the germline ends. The CDR3 runs 14 residues. CDR3 in amino acids: CASGSMAGSGELFF. The CDR3 DNA reads as TGTGCCAGCGGATCTATGGCCGGGAGCGGGGAGCTGTTTTTT.

The chain carries TRBV7-9 and TRBJ2-7, with D unclear. Between the trimmed V and J ends, which lost 1 base and 2 bases, there was a span of 12 bases. CDR3 length: 15 residues. Germline V gene data show CDR1 as SEHNR and CDR2 as FQNEAQ (reference sequence). The CDR3 DNA sequence: TGTGCCAGCAGCTTAGGGGCAGCAACCACCTACGAGCAGTACTTC. This encodes CASSLGAATTYEQYF.

The chain couples TRBV7-9 to TRBJ2-7; D is possibly TRBD1 (6 bases). The CDR3 length is 12 residues. The germline V gene has CDR1 SEHNR and CDR2 FQNEAQ (reference sequence). V was trimmed by 6 bases and J by 4 bases, leaving 10 bases between them. The CDR3 here is CASSNREYEQYF. DNA for the CDR3: TGTGCCAGCAGTAACAGGGAATACGAGCAGTACTTC.

The V gene is TRBV27, the J gene TRBJ2-5, with D tentatively TRBD2 (5 bases). The J call may be wrong; the DNA end is better matched by TRBJ2-7. CDR3 length equals 12 residues. Germline CDR1 MNHEY, CDR2 SMNVEV (reference sequence). In DNA form, the CDR3 reads TGTGCCAGCAGTGGAGGATTATACGAGCAGTACTTC. It yields the protein CASSGGLYEQYF.

The chain combines TRBV6-5 with TRBJ1-2; D uncertain. The CDR3 runs 12 residues. The V end lost 6 bases, the J end lost 5 bases, and 10 bases lay between the germline ends. The germline V gene has CDR1 MNHEY and CDR2 SVGAGI. Here the CDR3 reads CASRSGNYGYTF. CDR3 nucleotide sequence: TGTGCCAGCAGGTCGGGGAATTATGGCTACACCTTC.

The chain couples TRBV4-1 to TRBJ2-2, with 8 positions matching TRBD1. Germline loops: CDR1 MGHRA, CDR2 YSYEKL. This CDR3 comprises 15 residues. V lost 0 bases and J lost 8; bases outside the gene matches: 5. Here the CDR3 reads CASSQEGQDKGELFF. The CDR3 DNA reads as TGCGCCAGCAGCCAAGAGGGACAGGATAAAGGGGAGCTGTTTTTT.

J is TRBJ1-2 and V is TRBV25-1, with D unclear. V lost 9 bases and J lost 6, with 11 bases in between. Germline V gene lookup returns CDR1 MGHDK and CDR2 SYGVNS. This CDR3 contains 11 residues. This chain's CDR3 is CARAGPHGYTF. CDR3 in DNA: TGTGCCAGAGCAGGTCCCCATGGCTACACCTTC.

V usage is TRBV5-6 and J usage is TRBJ2-7, with D possibly TRBD1 on 6 matching bases. Trimming took off 2 bases at V and 1 base at J, with 16 bases between the two ends. Germline assignment: CDR1 SGHDT and CDR2 YYEEEE. The CDR3 is made up of 16 amino acids. CDR3 coding DNA: TGTGCCAGCAGCTTAGTACAGGGTATTGCGTCCTACGAGCAGTACTTC. Residues: CASSLVQGIASYEQYF. The full variable domain, in which reference TRBV5-6 and TRBJ2-7 provide the parts outside the CDR3, is DAGVTQSPTHLIKTRGQQVTLRCSPKSGHDTVSWYQQALGQGPQFIFQYYEEEERQRGNFPDRFSGHQFPNYSSELNVNALLLGDSALYLCASSLVQGIASYEQYFGPGTRLTVT.

The chain carries TRBV5-1 and TRBJ2-1; possible D gene TRBD2, 6 bases. Trimming took off 4 bases at V and 6 bases at J, with 17 bases between the two ends. The CDR3 sequence is 15 residues long. From germline, CDR1 is SGHRS and CDR2 YFSETQ. As DNA, the CDR3 is TGCGCCAGCAGCCCTGGCGAGCGGGTACCCAATGAGCAGTTCTTC. Translated, it gives CASSPGERVPNEQFF.

The J gene is TRBJ2-3, the V gene TRBV20-1; D is ambiguous. CDR3 length: 10 amino acids. With 5 bases removed from V and 5 bases from J, the gap between germline ends came to 5 bases. Germline lookup yields CDR1 DFQATT and CDR2 SNEGSKA (reference sequence). This CDR3 is CSAVIDTQYF. CDR3 nucleotides: TGCAGTGCTGTAATAGATACGCAGTATTTT.

The V gene is TRBV10-3, the J gene TRBJ1-1; perhaps TRBD1 as D (5 bases). There are 19 residues in the CDR3. V lost 2 bases and J lost 1, with 23 bases in between. Germline V gene lookup returns CDR1 ENHRY and CDR2 SYGVKD. Here the CDR3 reads CAISEASGLRVLGNTEAFF. DNA of the CDR3: TGTGCCATCAGTGAGGCTTCGGGACTGCGGGTTTTGGGGAACACTGAAGCTTTCTTT.

This clone was observed a handful of times. The J gene is TRBJ2-5, the V gene TRBV27; 10 positions agree with TRBD1. CDR1 MNHEY and CDR2 SMNVEV come from the germline V gene (reference sequence). J gave up 5 bases and V 5 bases, and 8 bases lay outside the gene matches. The CDR3 spans 15 residues. For the CDR3, the DNA is TGTGCCAGCAGTGGGGACAGGGGAGTGTGGGAGACCCAGTACTTC. It translates to CASSGDRGVWETQYF.

This rearrangement joins TRBV6-6 to TRBJ1-4, with 8 nucleotides matching TRBD1. J was trimmed by 8 bases and V by 0 bases; bases with no gene match: 8. CDR1 and CDR2 (germline): MNHNY, SVGAGI (reference sequence). The length of the CDR3 is 16 residues. The CDR3 loop is CASSYSMPGGQEKLFF. The DNA of the CDR3 is TGTGCCAGCAGTTACTCGATGCCAGGGGGCCAAGAAAAACTGTTTTTT.

CDR3 DNA: TGTGCCAGCTCACCACCGGGGCAGTTAGAAGCTTTCTTT. The encoded protein is CASSPPGQLEAFF. This rearrangement joins TRBV18 to TRBJ1-1, with a possible D match to TRBD1 (5 bases). Looked up from germline, CDR1 is KGHSH and CDR2 is LQKENI. The CDR3 has 13 residues. Trimming removed 0 bases at V and 8 bases at J, with 10 bases between.